This section outlines one T cell receptor beta chain sequence together with its context. What it binds is not known. TCRdb's table, derived via immunoSEQ multiplex PCR, lists solely in-frame clones and lacks some. The sample records about 43,000 clones, roughly 94% being singletons. The data stem from a study of T cells in tuberculosis. Study information: In South Africa, adults with active tuberculosis were compared with IGRA-negative and latently infected IGRA-positive adolescents.

Study observations and caveats: The TCR-beta difference was not significant; alpha differences partly reflected length. Active tuberculosis alpha repertoires lay closer to GMM-specific TCRs than controls'.

This CDR3 is 15 amino acids long. With V trimmed by 4 bases and J by 3 bases, 6 bases remained unmatched. The V gene's germline CDR1 is LGHNA and CDR2 YSLEER. The V gene is TRBV4-3, the J gene TRBJ2-7; 10 bases are a match to TRBD1. The origin of this receptor is a donor aged 5 to 30 with latent tuberculosis or without tuberculosis infection. Some clones in this sample may be carry-over from other donors' samples. The sample consisted of PBMCs. CDR3 sequence: CASSPEWTGGYEQYF. CDR3 DNA: TGCGCCAGCAGCCCCGAATGGACAGGGGGCTACGAGCAGTACTTC.